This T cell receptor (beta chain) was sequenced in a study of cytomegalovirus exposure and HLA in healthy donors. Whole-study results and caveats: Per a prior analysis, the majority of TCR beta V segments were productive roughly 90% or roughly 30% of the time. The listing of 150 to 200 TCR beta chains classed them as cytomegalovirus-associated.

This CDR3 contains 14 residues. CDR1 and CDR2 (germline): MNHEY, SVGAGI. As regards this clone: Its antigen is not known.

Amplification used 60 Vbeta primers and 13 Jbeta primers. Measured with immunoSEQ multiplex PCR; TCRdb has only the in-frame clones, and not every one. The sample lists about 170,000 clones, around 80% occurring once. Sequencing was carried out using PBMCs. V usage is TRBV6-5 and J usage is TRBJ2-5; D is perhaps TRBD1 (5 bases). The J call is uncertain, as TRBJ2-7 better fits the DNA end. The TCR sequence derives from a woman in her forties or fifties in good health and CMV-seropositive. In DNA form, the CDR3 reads TGTGCCAGCAGTAATAGACAGCCACCCTACGAGCAGTACTTC. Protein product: CASSNRQPPYEQYF.